The next 4 T cell receptor beta chains were all read from a single sample in a study of cytomegalovirus exposure and HLA in healthy donors. The study ran its PCR with 60 Vbeta and 13 Jbeta primers. The protocol was immunoSEQ multiplex PCR, while the TCRdb copy is restricted to in-frame clones and leaves out a portion. This sample's clone table lists tens of thousands of clones. Sequencing was done on a sample of PBMCs. The receptors come from a woman aged 40 to 50 in good health and CMV-seronegative.

V usage is TRBV18 and J usage is TRBJ2-2; possible D gene TRBD2, 6 bases. This CDR3 has 16 residues. CDR1 is KGHSH, CDR2 LQKENI, per germline. V was clipped by 4 bases and J by 4 bases, with 16 bases between them. DNA of the CDR3: TGTGCCAGCTCACTCCTGGTCAGGCGGGGCACCGGGGAGCTGTTTTTT. Its translation is CASSLLVRRGTGELFF.

This chain connects TRBV11-2 to TRBJ2-7; possible D gene TRBD1, 8 bases. The CDR3 sequence is 15 residues long. Germline V gives CDR1 SGHAT, CDR2 FQNNGV. V was clipped by 0 bases and J by 7 bases, with 16 bases between them. The CDR3 DNA sequence: TGTGCCAGCAGCTTAGAACAGGGGGGGTTAGGGGAGCAGTACTTC. Translated, it gives CASSLEQGGLGEQYF.

For this clone: Sequence at one end of the junction differs from germline and may be a read error. The rearrangement uses TRBV30 and TRBJ2-3, with 11 nucleotides matching TRBD2. The CDR3 contains 14 residues. The germline CDR1 and CDR2 sequences are GTSNPN and SVGIG (reference sequence). CDR3 DNA: TGTGCCTGGACCAGACTAGCGGGGACAGATAAGCAGTATTTT. Translation: CAWTRLAGTDKQYF.

The rearrangement links TRBV5-1 to TRBJ1-2; 10 nucleotides agree with TRBD1. The germline V gene has CDR1 SGHRS and CDR2 YFSETQ. The CDR3 consists of 16 residues. The ends lost 4 bases at V and 7 bases at J; junction bases unmatched: 13. This CDR3 is CASSGSGTGEGSGYTF. CDR3 in DNA: TGCGCCAGCAGCGGGTCCGGGACAGGGGAAGGTTCTGGCTACACCTTC.